This note documents a single T cell receptor (beta chain) sequence. This clone was seen ten or more times. No cognate antigen has been identified for it. The read halts 3 residues ahead of the CDR3 end, with the missing end drawn from the germline J gene. This specimen belongs to a study of T cell clonality in common variable immunodeficiency (dated by TCRdb to the mid-2010s). Equivalent amounts of genomic DNA from CVID and control samples were used as sequencing input. For every sample, a 60 bp segment covering the rearranged TCRbeta CDR3 region was amplified and then sequenced. TCRbeta amplification used the immunoSEQ assay, a bias-corrected multiplex PCR with high-throughput sequencing. In the source study's methods: Each unique nucleotide sequence was treated as a clone and annotated with V, D and J genes, copy number and frequency. Sequences were labeled productive if in frame, and non-productive if out of frame or containing stop codons. As previously described, Shannon's entropy was used to calculate clonality. Mean CDR3 Kyte-Doolittle hydropathy was derived from the predicted amino acid sequences of productive clones. Scaled V gene usage was hierarchically clustered using Manhattan distance and complete linkage with the R hclust function. Clone sharing by CDR3 amino acid sequence was assessed by resampling 12 repertoires per group over 100 rounds. Repertoires were searched for 70 published EBV-specific and approximately 240 published CMV-specific TCRbeta sequences. A couple of CVID samples yielding fewer than 10,000 sequences were excluded from analysis, leaving under 45 CVID repertoires. TCRdb holds this immuneACCESS table with in-frame rearrangements only. Some clones are missing; in checked studies, unresolved V genes explain under half, and the rest has no known cause. The DNA was the basis for D and trimming; V, J and clone size are from that table. This sample has 50,000 to 65,000 clones, none of them a singleton. 1.7% of the sample goes to the ten largest clones.

Most CVID patients and most healthy controls were of Caucasian heritage. From each donor, about 5 to 8.5 ml of heparinized peripheral whole blood was collected. TCRbeta CDR3 repertoires were sequenced from genomic DNA of adults with common variable immune deficiency (CVID) and healthy adult controls. A total of some 22 healthy adult volunteers (about twelve female and 10 or so male; age range about 20 to 70 years, mean age 34) were included in the control group. Diluted blood was density-centrifuged over Hypaque 1077 or Ficoll-Paque to isolate peripheral blood mononuclear cells. Genomic DNA was extracted from unsorted mononuclear cells by Qiagen column purification or by a centrifugation-based method. Overall results and qualifications from the work: The authors noted that sequencing repertoires of T cell subpopulations would be needed to clarify what caused the increased clonality in CVID. TCRbeta clonality was higher in CVID subjects than in healthy controls (t-test p = 0.018), and the increase was most characteristic of about a third of subjects. Despite equal DNA input, controls averaged around 87,000 unique sequences per sample versus around 30,000 in CVID samples. Differences among patients in the CVID cohort limited the correlations between repertoire features and clinical complications. CVID TCRbeta sequences were reported to have fewer deletions and N-nucleotide insertions and to lack highly modified clones with 13 or more V deletions. CVID subjects shared fewer TCRbeta clones with each other than healthy controls did (p < 0.0001).

Between the V and J ends, shortened by 0 bases and 2 bases respectively, the junction contains 12 bases. Its CDR3 holds 16 amino acids, cysteine through phenylalanine. Shown are 39 bases from within the CDR3, in frame from base 1. The germline V gene gives CDR1 as SGHRS and CDR2 as YFSETQ. Sequencing used peripheral blood mononuclear cells. The rearrangement joined TRBV5-1 to TRBJ2-1; TRBD2 is a weak D gene call, 5 bases matching. This clonotype originated in a person between 18 and 75 years old in good health. CDR3 region: CASSLAERTPYNEQFF. The DNA read from the CDR3 is TGCGCCAGCAGCTTGGCCGAGCGGACCCCCTACAATGAG.